This TCR beta chain was found in a study of T cells in Graves' hyperthyroidism and ophthalmopathy. Study conclusions and caveats: Among clonotypes expanded in thyroid above 0.001, most were also found in blood. By a 13 V-J model, ophthalmopathy was set apart from stable hyperthyroidism.

Using RNA transcripts as the source, TCR beta CDR3 regions were amplified. The HTBI primer set was used in a first-round RT-PCR of the TCR CDR3. From the multiplex PCR reads, TCRdb called clonotypes with MiXCR, one entry per CDR3 protein. The data hold around 760,000 distinct CDR3 sequences, with roughly 32% observed a single time. In this sample, this clonotype turned up many times. Its antigen is undetermined. Every diagnosis used clinical symptoms, serum thyroxine and TRAb, thyroid ultrasound and orbital computed tomography. Isolation of PBMCs was performed on 8.5 to 10 ml fresh peripheral blood. The receptor was derived from a woman aged 35 to 49 with Graves' hyperthyroidism. The material sequenced was blood.

The DNA for the CDR3 is TGTGCCAGTAGTGTATCAGGGTTCAATGGCTACACCTTC. Its protein is CASSVSGFNGYTF. This chain connects TRBV19 to TRBJ1-2; possibly TRBD1 for D (5 bases). The CDR3 has 13 residues. Trimming took off 5 bases at V and 6 bases at J, with 13 bases between the two ends. Germline CDR1 and CDR2: LNHDA and SQIVND (reference sequence).